The 26 T cell receptor beta chains below come from one sample, sequenced in a study of blood T cell repertoires in COVID-19. This table comes from immunoSEQ multiplex PCR, and its TCRdb copy is limited to in-frame clones, with some not included. The profile shows 100,000 to 150,000 clones, about 70% of them singletons. The sequencing sample was made of peripheral blood. These receptor sequences come from a man aged 60 to 75 with acute or convalescent COVID-19.

The J gene is TRBJ1-2, the V gene TRBV19; 9 bases are shared with TRBD1. The CDR3 consists of 15 residues. The germline gives CDR1 LNHDA, CDR2 SQIVND (reference sequence). V lost 4 bases, J lost 4 bases, and 7 bases stayed unmatched. The CDR3 DNA follows: TGTGCCAGTAGTAACAGGGGGCCGCTAAGCTATGGCTACACCTTC. It yields the protein CASSNRGPLSYGYTF.

The chain combines TRBV9 with TRBJ2-2, with D uncertain. The CDR3 has 13 residues. The germline V gene encodes CDR1 SGDLS and CDR2 YYNGEE. V was trimmed by 1 base and J by 8 bases, leaving 9 bases between them. The DNA for the CDR3 is TGTGCCAGCAGCGTAATAATTTCTGGGGAGCTGTTTTTT. It yields the protein CASSVIISGELFF.

The rearrangement links TRBV10-2 to TRBJ2-7; D is unclear. CDR1 WSHSY and CDR2 SAAADI come from the germline V gene. The ends were cut back, 4 bases at V and 5 bases at J, with 9 bases in the middle. There are 12 residues in the CDR3. The CDR3 sequence: CASSVRTDEQYF. DNA for the CDR3: TGCGCCAGCAGTGTGAGAACCGACGAGCAGTACTTC.

The chain carries TRBV11-2 and TRBJ2-5; possible D gene TRBD1, 6 bases. V lost 1 base and J 2 bases, leaving 14 bases between the germline ends. The germline CDR1 and CDR2 sequences are SGHAT and FQNNGV. This CDR3 has 16 amino acids. This CDR3 is CASSLGDPGHQETQYF. The CDR3, as DNA: TGTGCCAGCAGCTTAGGCGATCCGGGACATCAAGAGACCCAGTACTTC.

This chain joins TRBV5-6 and TRBJ2-7, with 8 positions matching TRBD2. The V and J ends lost 4 bases and 2 bases, in that order; junction bases with no gene match: 8. The CDR3 is 15 amino acids. Germline lookup yields CDR1 SGHDT and CDR2 YYEEEE. The CDR3: CASSPRGGITYEQYF. The CDR3 DNA reads TGTGCCAGCAGCCCCCGGGGGGGTATAACCTACGAGCAGTACTTC.

CDR3 coding DNA: TGTGCCAGCAGCTTAGAAGGGGAAGTTGGTTCACCCCTCCACTTT. It yields the protein CASSLEGEVGSPLHF. The chain links TRBV11-2 to TRBJ1-6, with D perhaps TRBD1 (5 bases). This CDR3 comprises 15 residues. Germline CDR1 is SGHAT and CDR2 is FQNNGV. Trimming left V 0 bases short and J 9 bases short, with 12 bases between. Drawing the rest from reference TRBV11-2 and TRBJ1-6, the complete variable domain is EAGVAQSPRYKIIEKRQSVAFWCNPISGHATLYWYQQILGQGPKLLIQFQNNGVVDDSQLPKDRFSAERLKGVDSTLKIQPAKLEDSAVYLCASSLEGEVGSPLHFGNGTRLTVT.

The chain carries TRBV11-2 and TRBJ2-2, with D unclear. The CDR3 sequence is 14 residues long. Looked up from germline, CDR1 is SGHAT and CDR2 is FQNNGV. Trimming left V 5 bases short and J 1 base short, with 8 bases between. Written as DNA, the CDR3 is TGTGCCAGCAGCGCTATCGGGAACACCGGGGAGCTGTTTTTT. Protein product: CASSAIGNTGELFF.

This clone occurred once. The gene calls are TRBV6-5 and TRBJ1-2; D not resolved. Germline-derived CDR1 and CDR2 are MNHEY and SVGAGI. The CDR3 extends over 15 amino acids. Deletions cut 2 bases from V and 7 bases from J, with 17 bases between. In nucleotides, the CDR3 is TGTGCCAGCAGTTACGCGAACAACGCCCGGGGTGGCTACACCTTC. It codes for CASSYANNARGGYTF.

This clone was detected once. Written as DNA, the CDR3 is TGTGCCTGTTACGGGACAGCGGATATGAACACTGAAGCTTTCTTT. Its translation is CACYGTADMNTEAFF. The chain couples TRBV30 to TRBJ1-1; 7 bases fit TRBD1. V lost 6 bases and J lost 0; bases outside the gene matches: 10. The germline V gene encodes CDR1 GTSNPN and CDR2 SVGIG (reference sequence). The CDR3 is 15 residues long.

This chain uses TRBV11-3 with TRBJ2-1; 8 nucleotides agree with TRBD2. This CDR3 region has 18 residues. The trim removed 4 bases at V and 0 bases at J, leaving 11 bases unmatched. The germline V gene encodes CDR1 SGHNT and CDR2 YENEEA. The chain's CDR3 is CASSSRTRSGSSYNEQFF. The CDR3 DNA is TGTGCCAGCAGCTCGAGAACCCGAAGCGGGAGCTCCTACAATGAGCAGTTCTTC.

This chain links TRBV18 with TRBJ1-2; TRBD1 is a possible D gene (6 bases). The CDR3 has 13 amino acids. Germline lookup yields CDR1 KGHSH and CDR2 LQKENI. Between the trimmed V and J ends, which lost 5 bases and 8 bases, there was a span of 15 bases. As DNA, the CDR3 is TGTGCCAGCTCAAGGCAGGGGATCGACGGCTACACCTTC. Protein sequence: CASSRQGIDGYTF.

The gene calls are TRBV11-2 and TRBJ1-2; a possible D gene is TRBD1 (5 bases). The CDR3 length is 13 residues. With 3 bases removed from V and 6 bases from J, the gap between germline ends came to 11 bases. The V gene's germline CDR1 is SGHAT and CDR2 FQNNGV. For the CDR3, the DNA is TGTGCCAGCAGCTTTAGTCCAGGGAATGGCTACACCTTC. Amino acids: CASSFSPGNGYTF. The full variable domain, with the rest looked up from reference TRBV11-2 and TRBJ1-2, is EAGVAQSPRYKIIEKRQSVAFWCNPISGHATLYWYQQILGQGPKLLIQFQNNGVVDDSQLPKDRFSAERLKGVDSTLKIQPAKLEDSAVYLCASSFSPGNGYTFGSGTRLTVV.

This clone was recorded a few times. The rearrangement links TRBV18 to TRBJ2-7, with 9 bases matching TRBD2. Germline trimming cut 5 bases from V and 7 bases from J; bases unmatched to any gene: 12. This CDR3 spans 15 amino acids. Looked up from germline, CDR1 is KGHSH and CDR2 is LQKENI. CDR3 coding DNA: TGTGCCAGCTCAAGAATAGCGGGGGCTCGTACGGAGCAGTACTTC. This codes for CASSRIAGARTEQYF.

The gene calls are TRBV18 and TRBJ2-1; 8 bases are a match to TRBD1. J lost 5 bases, V lost 3 bases, and 3 bases had no gene match. The CDR3 contains 14 residues. Germline V CDR1 and CDR2: KGHSH, LQKENI. The CDR3 region has the DNA TGTGCCAGCTCACCCCTGGACAGGGACAATGAGCAGTTCTTC. Encoded protein: CASSPLDRDNEQFF.

The chain recombines TRBV10-1 with TRBJ2-7; 8 positions agree with TRBD1. The trim removed 5 bases at V and 3 bases at J, leaving 3 bases unmatched. This CDR3 has 13 amino acids. Germline CDR1 reads WNHNN; CDR2 reads SYGVQD (reference sequence). In DNA form, the CDR3 reads TGCGCCAGCAGTCCCGGGACAGGCTACGAGCAGTACTTC. This sequence encodes CASSPGTGYEQYF.

In this sample, this clone turned up once. This chain joins TRBV5-8 and TRBJ1-2; tentative D call: TRBD1 (6 bases). The germline CDR1 and CDR2 sequences are SGHTS and YDEGEE. The CDR3 has 14 amino acids. The germline V and J ends were trimmed by 4 bases and 3 bases, with 13 bases remaining between them. CDR3 nucleotide sequence: TGTGCCAGCAGCGCGGACAGTTCAGACTATGGCTACACCTTC. Translating it yields CASSADSSDYGYTF.

The gene calls are TRBV21-1 and TRBJ2-1; no check of the table's D call, TRBD1, against the DNA was made. TRBV21-1 is a recognized pseudogene. The length of the CDR3 is 14 residues. CDR3 bases: TGTGCCAGCAGGCTCCTGCGACAGCTCAATGAGCAGTTCTTC. This translates into CASRLLRQLNEQFF.

This clone occurred a few times. This chain uses TRBV24-1 with TRBJ1-2; unclear D gene. The germline CDR1 and CDR2 sequences are KGHDR and SFDVKD. This CDR3 spans 13 amino acids. The V gene lost 1 base and the J gene lost 6 bases, with 8 bases spanning the gap. CDR3 nucleotides: TGTGCCACCAGTGATTTCAAGTCGGATGGCTACACCTTC. This codes for CATSDFKSDGYTF.

The V call is TRBV12-5, the J call TRBJ2-2, with D maybe TRBD1 (6 bases). V shed 4 bases and J shed 3 bases, with 15 bases lying between them. In germline, CDR1 is LGHNT, CDR2 FRNRAP. The CDR3 spans 16 residues. This chain's CDR3 is CASGSPDSQYTGELFF. In DNA form, the CDR3 reads TGTGCTAGTGGTTCGCCGGACAGCCAATACACCGGGGAGCTGTTTTTT.

This clone was seen only a few times. The chain is built from TRBV3-1 (or the pseudogene TRBV3-2) and TRBJ2-7; a weak D match, TRBD2 (5 bases). The CDR3 loop spans 12 amino acids. Germline-derived CDR1 and CDR2 are LGHDT and YNNKEL (reference sequence). The germline V and J ends were trimmed by 2 bases and 3 bases, with 5 bases remaining between them. The CDR3: CASSQRGYEQYF. In DNA, the CDR3 is TGTGCCAGCAGCCAACGGGGCTACGAGCAGTACTTC.

Only one count was recorded for this clone. V and J are TRBV19 and TRBJ2-2, with a weak D call TRBD1 (7 bases). Germline V CDR1 and CDR2: LNHDA, SQIVND (reference sequence). This CDR3 contains 16 residues. V lost 4 bases and J 6 bases, leaving 18 bases between the germline ends. The CDR3 region has the DNA TGTGCCAGTAGTACGCGACAGGGAGGAAGGGCCGGGGAGCTGTTTTTT. Translation: CASSTRQGGRAGELFF.

V gene TRBV30 combines with J gene TRBJ2-1; 8 nucleotides align to TRBD2. The V gene's germline CDR1 is GTSNPN and CDR2 SVGIG (reference sequence). The CDR3 totals 17 residues. With 2 bases clipped from V and 0 bases from J, the junction kept 9 bases outside the gene matches. The CDR3 bases are TGTGCCTGGAGTTCTCCTATAGCGGGAATCTCCTACAATGAGCAGTTCTTC. It codes for CAWSSPIAGISYNEQFF.

The chain combines TRBV19 with TRBJ1-2; unclear D gene. Per the germline V gene, CDR1 is LNHDA and CDR2 is SQIVND (reference sequence). Trimming took off 7 bases at V and 1 base at J, with 19 bases between the two ends. CDR3 length: 16 amino acids. The CDR3 DNA is TGTGCCAGTACACCTTATAACGACGGACTTAACTATGGCTACACCTTC. It is translated as CASTPYNDGLNYGYTF.

V and J are TRBV5-4 and TRBJ2-5; 10 bases line up with TRBD2. The CDR3 runs to 16 residues. V trimming: 0 bases; J trimming: 1 base; junction bases outside the gene matches: 3. In germline, CDR1 is SGHNT, CDR2 YYREEE (reference sequence). The CDR3 DNA reads TGTGCCAGCAGCTTGGGAAGCGGGGGGGGCCAAGAGACCCAGTACTTC. Translation: CASSLGSGGGQETQYF.

This sequence joins TRBV19 and TRBJ1-2, with a tentative D call TRBD1 (6 bases). Looked up from germline, CDR1 is LNHDA and CDR2 is SQIVND (reference sequence). The ends were cut back, 3 bases at V and 8 bases at J, with 13 bases in the middle. This CDR3 is 13 amino acids long. The CDR3 coding sequence is TGTGCCAGTAGTATGGGCAGGGGAGAGGGCTACACCTTC. Protein: CASSMGRGEGYTF.

V and J are TRBV9 and TRBJ2-1; possible D gene TRBD1, 8 bases. CDR3 length equals 18 residues. V gave up 5 bases and J gave up 5 bases, with 26 bases separating them. The germline V gene encodes CDR1 SGDLS and CDR2 YYNGEE. CDR3 sequence reads: CASRSGTGTGGQHNEQFF. CDR3 DNA: TGTGCCAGCAGATCTGGGACAGGCACGGGAGGACAACACAATGAGCAGTTCTTC.